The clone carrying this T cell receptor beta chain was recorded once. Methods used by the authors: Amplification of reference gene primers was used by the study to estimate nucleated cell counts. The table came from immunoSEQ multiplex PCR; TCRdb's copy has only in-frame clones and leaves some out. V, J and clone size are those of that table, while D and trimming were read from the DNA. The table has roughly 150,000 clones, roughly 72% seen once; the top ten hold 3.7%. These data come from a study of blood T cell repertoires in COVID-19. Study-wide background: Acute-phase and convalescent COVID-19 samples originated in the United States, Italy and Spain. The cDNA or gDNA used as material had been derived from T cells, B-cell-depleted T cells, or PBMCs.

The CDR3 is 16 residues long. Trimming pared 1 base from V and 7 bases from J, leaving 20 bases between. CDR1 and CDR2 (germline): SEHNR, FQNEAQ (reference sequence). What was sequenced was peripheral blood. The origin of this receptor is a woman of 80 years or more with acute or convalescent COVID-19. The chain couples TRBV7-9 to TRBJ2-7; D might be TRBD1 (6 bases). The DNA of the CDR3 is TGTGCCAGCAGCTTAGGGTTTGATCGGACAGCGAGGGAGCAGTACTTC. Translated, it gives CASSLGFDRTAREQYF.